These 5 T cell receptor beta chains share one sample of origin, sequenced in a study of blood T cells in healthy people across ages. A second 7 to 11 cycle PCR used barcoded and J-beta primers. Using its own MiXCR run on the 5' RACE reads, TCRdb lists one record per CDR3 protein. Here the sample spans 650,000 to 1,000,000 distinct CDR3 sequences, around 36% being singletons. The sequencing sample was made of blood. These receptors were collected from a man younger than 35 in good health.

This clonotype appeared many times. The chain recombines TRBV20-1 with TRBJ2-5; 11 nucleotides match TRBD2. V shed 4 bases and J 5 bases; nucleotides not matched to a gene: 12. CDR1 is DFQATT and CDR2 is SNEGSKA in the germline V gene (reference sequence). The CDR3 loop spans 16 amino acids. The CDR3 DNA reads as TGCAGTGCTATACCAACCCTAGCGGGGGGTTCTGAGACCCAGTACTTC. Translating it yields CSAIPTLAGGSETQYF.

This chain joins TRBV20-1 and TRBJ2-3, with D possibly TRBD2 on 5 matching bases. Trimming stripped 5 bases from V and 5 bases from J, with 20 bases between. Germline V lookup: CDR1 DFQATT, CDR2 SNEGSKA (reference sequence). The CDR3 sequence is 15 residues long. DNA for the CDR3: TGCAGTGCTCACCCTTCCGGGGTGGGTGGAGATACGCAGTATTTT. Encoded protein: CSAHPSGVGGDTQYF.

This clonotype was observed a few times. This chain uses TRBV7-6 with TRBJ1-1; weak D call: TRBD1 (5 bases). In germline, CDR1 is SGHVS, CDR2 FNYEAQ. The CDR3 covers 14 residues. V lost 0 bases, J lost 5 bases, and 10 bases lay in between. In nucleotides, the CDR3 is TGTGCCAGCAGCTTAGCCTCAGGGAGAACTGAAGCTTTCTTT. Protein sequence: CASSLASGRTEAFF.

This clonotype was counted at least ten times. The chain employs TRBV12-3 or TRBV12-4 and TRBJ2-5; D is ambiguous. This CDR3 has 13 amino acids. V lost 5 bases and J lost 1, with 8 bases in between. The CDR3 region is CASSTPVQETQYF. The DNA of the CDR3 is TGTGCCAGCAGTACCCCGGTCCAAGAGACCCAGTACTTC.

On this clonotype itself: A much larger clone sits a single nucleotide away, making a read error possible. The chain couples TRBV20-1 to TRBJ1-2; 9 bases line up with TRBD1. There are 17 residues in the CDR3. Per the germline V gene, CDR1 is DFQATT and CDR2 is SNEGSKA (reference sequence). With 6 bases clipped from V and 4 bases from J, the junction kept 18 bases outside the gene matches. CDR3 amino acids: CSARPGTGHYDSYGYTF. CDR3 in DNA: TGCAGTGCCCGGCCCGGGACAGGGCACTACGACAGCTATGGCTACACCTTC.